One sample yielded the 8 T cell receptor beta chains listed below, sequenced in a study of shared T cell receptors in the human thymus (dated by TCRdb to the early 2020s). Libraries were constructed by the immunoSEQ multiplex PCR assay. This is the immuneACCESS table as TCRdb keeps it, with only in-frame sequences that have V and J called. A part of the clones is gone; compared with another copy, unresolved V genes explain less than half, and the rest is unexplained. In this sample the table shows some 640,000 clones, more than 75% of which occur a single time. Roughly 0.0086% of the sample belongs to the ten largest clones. These same records also appear under a second study, on human thymus T cells.

The source material was thymocytes. Source of these receptors: a boy under three years old with a congenital heart defect. Donor details come from another sample of the same person, matched by shared clones.

This chain uses TRBV4-1 with TRBJ2-2; 9 bases fit TRBD2. Trimming took 1 base from V and 0 from J; bases not matched to a gene: 9. The CDR3 runs to 19 residues. Looked up from germline, CDR1 is MGHRA and CDR2 is YSYEKL. The CDR3 protein is CASSQGGLVAGANTGELFF. The CDR3, as DNA: TGCGCCAGCAGCCAAGGAGGGCTAGTAGCGGGAGCGAACACCGGGGAGCTGTTTTTT.

The chain uses TRBV5-4 and TRBJ2-1; 12 nucleotides agree with TRBD2. J gave up 5 bases and V 2 bases, and 11 bases lay outside the gene matches. This CDR3 comprises 18 residues. Germline V CDR1 and CDR2: SGHNT, YYREEE (reference sequence). As DNA, the CDR3 is TGTGCCAGCAGCTTTCTAGGGTCTAGCGGGAGGGGGGACAATGAGCAGTTCTTC. Translated: CASSFLGSSGRGDNEQFF.

The rearrangement joins TRBV7-8 to TRBJ2-3; the match to TRBD1 covers 8 bases. The ends lost 2 bases at V and 3 bases at J; junction bases unmatched: 1. Germline V gene sequence: CDR1 SGHVS, CDR2 FQNEAQ. The CDR3 loop spans 14 amino acids. The CDR3 loop is CASSLYRGTDTQYF. CDR3 nucleotide sequence: TGTGCCAGCAGCTTATACAGGGGGACAGATACGCAGTATTTT.

This chain links TRBV28 with TRBJ2-7, with 9 bases matching TRBD1. Germline V gene sequence: CDR1 MDHEN, CDR2 SYDVKM. CDR3 length: 14 residues. The V gene end was trimmed by 8 bases and the J gene end by 5 bases; junction bases not matched to a gene: 10. CDR3 bases: TGTGCCAGCCACCCTGGACAGGGGACCAACGAGCAGTACTTC. Protein sequence: CASHPGQGTNEQYF.

The chain carries TRBV28 and TRBJ2-2; a possible D gene is TRBD1 (6 bases). Between the trimmed V and J ends, which lost 5 bases and 1 base, there was a span of 8 bases. CDR1 MDHEN and CDR2 SYDVKM come from the germline V gene. The CDR3 runs 14 residues. The CDR3 sequence is CASSGQMNTGELFF. The CDR3, as DNA: TGTGCCAGCAGTGGACAGATGAACACCGGGGAGCTGTTTTTT.

The chain joins TRBV15 to TRBJ1-1, with D tentatively TRBD1 (5 bases). This CDR3 has 16 amino acids. V lost 1 base to trimming and J lost 2 bases, with 14 bases between them. The germline CDR1 and CDR2 sequences are LNHNV and YYDKDF (reference sequence). CDR3 DNA: TGTGCCACCAGCAGAGGCGGGGGGGGTGTAAACACTGAAGCTTTCTTT. It is translated as CATSRGGGGVNTEAFF.

In its sample, this clone was seen once. This chain uses TRBV6-5 with TRBJ2-7; maybe TRBD1 (8 bases). Germline values: CDR1 MNHEY, CDR2 SVGAGI. The CDR3 extends over 15 amino acids. V was cut by 4 bases and J by 2 bases, with 15 bases left in between. CDR3 coding DNA: TGTGCCAGCAGTTCCCGGACAGGGACTACCTACGAGCAGTACTTC. It yields the protein CASSSRTGTTYEQYF.

The V gene is TRBV4-3, the J gene TRBJ1-1, with D possibly matching TRBD1 (5 bases). V was shortened by 1 base and J by 2 bases, with 14 bases between the two germline ends. Per germline, CDR1 LGHNA and CDR2 YSLEER. The CDR3 length is 16 residues. The DNA for the CDR3 is TGCGCCAGCAGCCAAGCCACCTTCGACAGAAACACTGAAGCTTTCTTT. This encodes CASSQATFDRNTEAFF.